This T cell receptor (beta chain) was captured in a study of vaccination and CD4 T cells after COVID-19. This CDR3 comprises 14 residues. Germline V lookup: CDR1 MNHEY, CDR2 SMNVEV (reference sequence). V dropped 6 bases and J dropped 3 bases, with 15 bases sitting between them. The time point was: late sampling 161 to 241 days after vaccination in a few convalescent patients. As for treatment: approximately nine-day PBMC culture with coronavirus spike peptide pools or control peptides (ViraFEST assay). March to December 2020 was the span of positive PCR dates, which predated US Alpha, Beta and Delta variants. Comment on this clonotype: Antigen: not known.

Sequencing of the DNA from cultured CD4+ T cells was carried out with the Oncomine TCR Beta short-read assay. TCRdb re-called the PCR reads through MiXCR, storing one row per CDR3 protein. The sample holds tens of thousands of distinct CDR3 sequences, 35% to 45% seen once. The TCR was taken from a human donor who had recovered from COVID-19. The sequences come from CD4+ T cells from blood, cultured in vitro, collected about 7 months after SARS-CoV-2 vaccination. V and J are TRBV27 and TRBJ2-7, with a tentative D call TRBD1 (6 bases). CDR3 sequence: CASRSMVRGYEQYF. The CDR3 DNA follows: TGTGCCAGCAGGTCGATGGTCAGGGGCTACGAGCAGTACTTC.